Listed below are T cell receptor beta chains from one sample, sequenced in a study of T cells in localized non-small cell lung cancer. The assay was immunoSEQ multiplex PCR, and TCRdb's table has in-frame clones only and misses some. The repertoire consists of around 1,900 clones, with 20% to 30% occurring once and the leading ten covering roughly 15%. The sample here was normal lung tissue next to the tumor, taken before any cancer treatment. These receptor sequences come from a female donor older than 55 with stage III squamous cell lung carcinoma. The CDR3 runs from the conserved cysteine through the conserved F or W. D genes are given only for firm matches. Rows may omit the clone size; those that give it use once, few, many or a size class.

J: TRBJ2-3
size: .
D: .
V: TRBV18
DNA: TGTGCCAGCTCACCACCCACAGGGGAGGAGGATACGCAGTATTTT
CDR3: CASSPPTGEEDTQYF

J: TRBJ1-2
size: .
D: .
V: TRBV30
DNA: TGTGCCTGGGTCGCCGGGACGGATTCTTATGGCTACACCTTC
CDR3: CAWVAGTDSYGYTF

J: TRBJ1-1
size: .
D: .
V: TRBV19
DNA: TGTGCCAGTCAGGACAGATTGAACACTGAAGCTTTCTTT
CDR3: CASQDRLNTEAFF

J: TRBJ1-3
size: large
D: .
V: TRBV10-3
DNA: TGTGCCATCAGTGAGACTTTGAGTTTCTCTGGAAACACCATATATTTT
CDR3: CAISETLSFSGNTIYF

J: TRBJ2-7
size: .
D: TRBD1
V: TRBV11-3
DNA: TGTGCCAGCAGCCTAAGACAGGGGTCCACCTACGAGCAGTACTTC
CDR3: CASSLRQGSTYEQYF

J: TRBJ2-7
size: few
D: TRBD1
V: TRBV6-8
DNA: TGTGCCAGCAGTACCAATGGGGACAGGGGCAACGAGCAGTACTTC
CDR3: CASSTNGDRGNEQYF

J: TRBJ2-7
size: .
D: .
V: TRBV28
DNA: TGTGCCAGCACGACGCCCCCCCCATACGAGCAGTACTTC
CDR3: CASTTPPPYEQYF

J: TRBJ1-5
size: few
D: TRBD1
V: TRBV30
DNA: TGTGCCTGGGATGGACAGGGACGGCAGCCCCAGCATTTT
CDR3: CAWDGQGRQPQHF

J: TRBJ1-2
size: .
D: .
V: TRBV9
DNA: TGTGCCAGCAGCGTATACCCTAACTATGGCTACACCTTC
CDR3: CASSVYPNYGYTF

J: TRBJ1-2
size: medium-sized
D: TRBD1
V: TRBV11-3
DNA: TGTGCCAGCAGCTTAAAGGGACAGGGGCCATATGGCTACACCTTC
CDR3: CASSLKGQGPYGYTF

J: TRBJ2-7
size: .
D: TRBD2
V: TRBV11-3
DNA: TGTGCCAGCAGCTTATCATCCAGCGGGAGTCACGAGCAGTACTTC
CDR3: CASSLSSSGSHEQYF

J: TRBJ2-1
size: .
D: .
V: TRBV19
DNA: TGTGCCAGTAGTGGCAGCGCGGCCAATGAGCAGTTCTTC
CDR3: CASSGSAANEQFF

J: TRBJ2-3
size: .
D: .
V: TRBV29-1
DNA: TGCAGCGTTGACCAAGGGGGCACAGATACGCAGTATTTT
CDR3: CSVDQGGTDTQYF

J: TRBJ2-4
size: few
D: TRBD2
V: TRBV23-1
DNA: TGCGCCAGCAGACCCCCGGGGGGGGTAGCCAAAAACATTCAGTACTTC
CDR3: CASRPPGGVAKNIQYF

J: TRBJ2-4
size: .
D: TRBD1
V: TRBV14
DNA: TGTGCCAGCAGCCCGAGTCGGGGACAGGGGAAAAACATTCAGTACTTC
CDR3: CASSPSRGQGKNIQYF

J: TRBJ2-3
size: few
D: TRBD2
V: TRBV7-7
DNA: TGTGCCAGCAGCTTAGATGCGACTAGCGCTACCTTCACAGATACGCAGTATTTT
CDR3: CASSLDATSATFTDTQYF

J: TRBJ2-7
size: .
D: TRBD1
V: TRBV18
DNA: TGTGCCAGCTCACCGGCGGGACAGGGAATAAGCTCCTACGAGCAGTACTTC
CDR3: CASSPAGQGISSYEQYF

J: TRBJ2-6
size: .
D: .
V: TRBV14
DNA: TGTGCCAGCAGCCAGATGACAGGTTGGGGCACTGGGGCCAACGTCCTGACTTTC
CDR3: CASSQMTGWGTGANVLTF

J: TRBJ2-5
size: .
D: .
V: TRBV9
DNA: TGTGCCAGCAGTGCCGGACAGCAAGAGACCCAGTACTTC
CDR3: CASSAGQQETQYF

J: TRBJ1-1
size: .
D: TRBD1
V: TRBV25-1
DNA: TGTGCCAGCAGGACAGGGGGCGCGAACACTGAAGCTTTCTTT
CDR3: CASRTGGANTEAFF

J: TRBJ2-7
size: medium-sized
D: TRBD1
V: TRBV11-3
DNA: TGTGCCAGCAGCTTAGTGAGTGGGACAGGGATAGTGGACGAGCAGTACTTC
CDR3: CASSLVSGTGIVDEQYF

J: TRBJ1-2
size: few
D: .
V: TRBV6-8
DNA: TGTGCCAGCACAAGCTTAGGTATGGGCTATGGCTACACCTTC
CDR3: CASTSLGMGYGYTF

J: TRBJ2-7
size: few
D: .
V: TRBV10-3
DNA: TGTGCCATCAGTGAGGGCGGAACCTACGAGCAGTACTTC
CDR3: CAISEGGTYEQYF

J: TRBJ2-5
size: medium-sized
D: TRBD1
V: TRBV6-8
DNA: TGTGCCAGCAGTGCTCGGACAGGGCGGGAGACCCAGTACTTC
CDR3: CASSARTGRETQYF

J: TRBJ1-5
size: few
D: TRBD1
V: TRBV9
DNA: TGTGCCAGCAGGCCGGGACAGGGGGTTGCTAGCAATCAGCCCCAGCATTTT
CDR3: CASRPGQGVASNQPQHF

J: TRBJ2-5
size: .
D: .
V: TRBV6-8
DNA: TGTGCCGGCTCAGGGGCCGGAGAGACCCAGTACTTC
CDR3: CAGSGAGETQYF